This T cell receptor beta chain comes out of a study of T cell clones after liver transplantation (dated by TCRdb to about 2019). About the study as a whole: ITN030ST, the source of the samples, was a randomized trial that attempted immunosuppression withdrawal within 2 years of liver transplantation. Blood samples were collected pre-transplant, then pre-randomization ahead of withdrawal, and finally post-randomization once withdrawal had either been completed or failed. The study cohort included 8 liver transplant recipients, of whom 3 were classified as tolerant and 5 as non-tolerant. As an antigen-independent comparator for donor-reactive sequences, third party-reactive TCRbeta sequences were also identified from pre-transplant MLRs. Subjects received no induction therapy and standard immunosuppression until randomization at 12-24 months post-transplant. Of the eight recipients, a few were HCV-positive, while the remaining recipients had been transplanted for non-autoimmune, non-viral indications. After a pre-transplant mixed lymphocyte reaction, TCRbeta sequencing was used to pinpoint donor-reactive T cell clones, which were subsequently tracked in post-transplant blood. Tolerance was defined as complete withdrawal of immunosuppression for at least one year without a rise in liver enzymes beyond twice the upper limit of normal. Findings and caveats that apply to the study as a whole: The conclusions were considered preliminary, being limited by small, heterogeneous patient numbers and non-standardized post-transplant time points. When repertoire turnover was accounted for, significantly reduced detection of donor-reactive sequences was found in 7 of 8 subjects for CD4 and in 8 of 8 subjects for CD8. Because allograft tissue specimens were not available, migration of donor-reactive T cells into the graft, rather than deletion, may have occurred. Circulating donor-reactive CD4 TCRbeta sequences fell significantly post-transplant in most of the 8 subjects, irrespective of tolerance or HCV status. Donor-reactive sequences decreased more than third party-reactive sequences, which suggests partial antigen-specific deletion that was not related to withdrawal success. Low numbers of available donor cells limited the measurable donor-reactive repertoire in a couple of subjects.

High-throughput TCRbeta CDR3 sequencing of frozen genomic DNA was performed by immunoSEQ, with PCR amplification, mapping, bias correction and internal controls included. The original pipeline was this. Only productive rearrangements were retained, with each unique TCRbeta sequence defined by its CDR3 nucleotide sequence together with its V and J gene. A sequence counted as donor-reactive only if the sequence showed at least 5-fold expansion in CFSE-low cells compared with unstimulated pre-transplant cells and had a frequency of at least 0.01%. To ensure at least 90% detection power, minimum frequency thresholds were set for each subject based on that subject's lowest-template unstimulated sample. Repertoire turnover was measured by Jensen-Shannon divergence between the top 1000 TCRbeta sequences post- and pre-transplant. Two-sided Fisher's exact tests were used to test for changes in how often donor-reactive sequences were detected. In TCRdb, the immuneACCESS table is reduced to in-frame sequences with V and J assigned. These tables do not hold every clone; where another copy was compared, an unresolved V gene accounts for under half, and the others remain unexplained. V and J calls and clone size are those listed in that table; D and trimming were worked out from the DNA. The sample table records some 60,000 clones; approximately 70% of these occur just once. The ten biggest clones cover over 2.5% of the sample.

Concerning this clone: It lacks a known antigen. Base qualities are missing; no much larger clone stands one base away.

V lost 0 bases and J lost 4 bases, and the count of bases not matched to a germline gene is 10. For CDR1 and CDR2, the germline V gene (reference sequence) lists SGHNT and YYREEE. The CDR3 holds 17 amino acids from the cysteine to the phenylalanine. The kept DNA is CDR3 alone, 51 bases in frame from the first base. Unstimulated PBMCs, after thawing, were stained for CD3, CD4 and CD8 and then FACS-sorted into CD3+CD4+ and CD3+CD8+ populations. All 8 studied subjects were randomized to withdrawal of immunosuppression. The Qiagen DNeasy Blood and Tissue Kit was used for isolation of genomic DNA. This sample comprised CD4+ T cells from blood, obtained at the approximately 15-month timepoint. Recombination connected TRBV5-4 to TRBJ2-5; 9 bases in the junction line up with TRBD2. This clonotype originated in a human patient who received a liver transplant. After a transplant, the donor of the graft may account for some T cells. CDR3 protein: CASSLGQSGGLGETQYF. At the DNA level, the sequence is TGTGCCAGCAGCTTGGGTCAGAGCGGGGGGCTAGGAGAGACCCAGTACTTC.